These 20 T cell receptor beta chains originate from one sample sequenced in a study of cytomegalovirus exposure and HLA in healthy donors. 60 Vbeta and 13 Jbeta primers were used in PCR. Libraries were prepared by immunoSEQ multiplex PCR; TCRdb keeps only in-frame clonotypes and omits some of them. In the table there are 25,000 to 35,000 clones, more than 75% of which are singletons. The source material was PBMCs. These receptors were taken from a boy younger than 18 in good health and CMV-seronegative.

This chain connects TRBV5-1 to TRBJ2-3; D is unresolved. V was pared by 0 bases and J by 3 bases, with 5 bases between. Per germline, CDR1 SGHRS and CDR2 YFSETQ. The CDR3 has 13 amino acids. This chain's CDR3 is CASSLAGTDTQYF. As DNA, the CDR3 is TGCGCCAGCAGCTTGGCCGGGACAGATACGCAGTATTTT.

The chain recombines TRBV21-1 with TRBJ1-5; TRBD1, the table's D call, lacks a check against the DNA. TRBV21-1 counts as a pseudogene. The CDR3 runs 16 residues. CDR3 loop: CASITGSGIKGQPQHF. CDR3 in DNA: TGTGCCAGCATCACAGGGAGTGGGATTAAAGGTCAGCCCCAGCATTTT.

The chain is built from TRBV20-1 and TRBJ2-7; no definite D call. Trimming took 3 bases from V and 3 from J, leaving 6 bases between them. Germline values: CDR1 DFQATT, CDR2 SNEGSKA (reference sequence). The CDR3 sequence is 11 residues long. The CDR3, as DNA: TGCAGTGCTAGTTTACTCTACGAGCAGTACTTC. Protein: CSASLLYEQYF.

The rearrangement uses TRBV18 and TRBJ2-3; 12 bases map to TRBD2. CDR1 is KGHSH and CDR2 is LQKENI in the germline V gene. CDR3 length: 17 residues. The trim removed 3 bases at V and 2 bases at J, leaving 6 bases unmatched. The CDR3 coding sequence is TGTGCCAGCTCACCTCCTGGACTAGCGGGGCTCACAGATACGCAGTATTTT. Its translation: CASSPPGLAGLTDTQYF.

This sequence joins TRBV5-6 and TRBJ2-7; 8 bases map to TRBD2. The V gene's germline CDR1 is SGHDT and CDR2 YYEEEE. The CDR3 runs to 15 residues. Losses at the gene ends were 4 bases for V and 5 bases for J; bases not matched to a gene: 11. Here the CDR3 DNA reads TGTGCCAGCAGCCTAGGAGGGACTAGGGTTGACGAGCAGTACTTC. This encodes CASSLGGTRVDEQYF. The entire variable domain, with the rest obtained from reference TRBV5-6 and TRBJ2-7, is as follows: DAGVTQSPTHLIKTRGQQVTLRCSPKSGHDTVSWYQQALGQGPQFIFQYYEEEERQRGNFPDRFSGHQFPNYSSELNVNALLLGDSALYLCASSLGGTRVDEQYFGPGTRLTVT.

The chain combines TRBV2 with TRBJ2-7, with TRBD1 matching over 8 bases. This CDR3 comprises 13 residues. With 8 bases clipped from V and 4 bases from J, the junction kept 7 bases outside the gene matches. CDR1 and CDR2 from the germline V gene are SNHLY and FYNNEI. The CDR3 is CASRQGSKYEQYF. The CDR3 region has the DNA TGTGCCAGCCGACAGGGGAGTAAGTACGAGCAGTACTTC.

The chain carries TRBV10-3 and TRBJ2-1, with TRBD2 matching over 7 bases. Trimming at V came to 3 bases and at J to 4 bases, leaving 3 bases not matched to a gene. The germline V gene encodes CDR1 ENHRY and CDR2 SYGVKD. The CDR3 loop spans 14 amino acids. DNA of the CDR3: TGTGCCATCAGTGAAAGCGGGGAGTACAATGAGCAGTTCTTC. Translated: CAISESGEYNEQFF.

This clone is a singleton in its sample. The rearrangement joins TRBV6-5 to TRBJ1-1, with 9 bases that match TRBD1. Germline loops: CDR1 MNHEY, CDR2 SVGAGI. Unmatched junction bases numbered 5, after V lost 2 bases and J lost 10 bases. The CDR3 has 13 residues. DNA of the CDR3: TGTGCCAGCAGTTACGGTGAGGGACAGGGAGCTTTCTTT. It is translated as CASSYGEGQGAFF.

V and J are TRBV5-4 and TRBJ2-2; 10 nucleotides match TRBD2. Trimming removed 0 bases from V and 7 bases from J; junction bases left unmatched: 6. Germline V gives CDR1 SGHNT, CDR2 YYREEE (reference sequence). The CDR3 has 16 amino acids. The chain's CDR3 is CASSLDPSGGHGELFF. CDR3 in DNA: TGTGCCAGCAGCTTGGATCCTAGCGGGGGCCACGGGGAGCTGTTTTTT.

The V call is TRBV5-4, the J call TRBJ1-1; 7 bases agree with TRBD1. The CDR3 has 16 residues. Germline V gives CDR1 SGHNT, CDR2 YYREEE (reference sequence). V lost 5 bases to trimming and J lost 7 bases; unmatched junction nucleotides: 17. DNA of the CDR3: TGTGCCAGCAGTCCGCCCCCTGGACAGGATAAAATTGAAGCTTTCTTT. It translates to CASSPPPGQDKIEAFF.

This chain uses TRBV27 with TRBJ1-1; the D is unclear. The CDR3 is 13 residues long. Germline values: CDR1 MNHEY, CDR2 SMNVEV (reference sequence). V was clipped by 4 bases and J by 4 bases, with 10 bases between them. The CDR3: CASSYKGGTEAFF. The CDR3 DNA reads TGTGCCAGCAGTTATAAAGGCGGCACTGAAGCTTTCTTT.

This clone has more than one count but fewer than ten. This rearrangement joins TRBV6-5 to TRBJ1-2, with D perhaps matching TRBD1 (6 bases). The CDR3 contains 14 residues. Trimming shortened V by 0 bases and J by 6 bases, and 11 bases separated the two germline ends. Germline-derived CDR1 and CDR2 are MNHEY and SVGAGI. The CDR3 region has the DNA TGTGCCAGCAGTTACTCCGGACAGCAAGATGGCTACACCTTC. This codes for CASSYSGQQDGYTF.

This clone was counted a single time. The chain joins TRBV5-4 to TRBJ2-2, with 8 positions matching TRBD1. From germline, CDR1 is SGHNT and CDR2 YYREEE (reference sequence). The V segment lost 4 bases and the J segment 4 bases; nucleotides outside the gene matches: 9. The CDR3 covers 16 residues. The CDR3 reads CASSHFDRGFTGELFF. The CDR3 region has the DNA TGTGCCAGCAGCCACTTCGACAGGGGTTTCACCGGGGAGCTGTTTTTT.

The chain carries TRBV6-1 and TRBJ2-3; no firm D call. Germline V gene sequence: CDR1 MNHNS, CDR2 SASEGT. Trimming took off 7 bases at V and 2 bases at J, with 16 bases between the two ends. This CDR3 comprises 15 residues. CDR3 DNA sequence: TGTGCCAGCATTCAATTGGTCGGTTTCACAGATACGCAGTATTTT. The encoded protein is CASIQLVGFTDTQYF.

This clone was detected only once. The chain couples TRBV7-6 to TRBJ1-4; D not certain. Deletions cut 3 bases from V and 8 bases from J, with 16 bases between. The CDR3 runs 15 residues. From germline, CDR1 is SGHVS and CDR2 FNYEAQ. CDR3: CASSFAGSNEEKLFF. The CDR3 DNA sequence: TGTGCCAGCAGCTTCGCGGGCAGTAATGAGGAAAAACTGTTTTTT.

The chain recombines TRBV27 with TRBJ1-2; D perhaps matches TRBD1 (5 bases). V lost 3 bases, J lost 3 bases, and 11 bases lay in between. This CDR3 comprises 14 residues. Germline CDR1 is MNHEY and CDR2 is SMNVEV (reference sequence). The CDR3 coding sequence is TGTGCCAGCAGTTTCGGACCACAGGACTATGGCTACACCTTC. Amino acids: CASSFGPQDYGYTF.

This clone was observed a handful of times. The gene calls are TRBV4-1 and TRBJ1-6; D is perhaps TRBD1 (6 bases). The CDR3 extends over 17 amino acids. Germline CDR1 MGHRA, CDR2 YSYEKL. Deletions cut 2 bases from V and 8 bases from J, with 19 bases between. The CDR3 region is CASSQIGQQRGHSPLHF. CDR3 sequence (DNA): TGCGCCAGCAGCCAAATTGGACAGCAAAGAGGGCATTCACCCCTCCACTTT.

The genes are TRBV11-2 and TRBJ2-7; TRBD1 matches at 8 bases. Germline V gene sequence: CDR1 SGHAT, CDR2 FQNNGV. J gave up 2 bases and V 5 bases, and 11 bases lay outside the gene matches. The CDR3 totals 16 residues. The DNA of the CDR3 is TGTGCCAGCAGCCCGCGGACAGGGCGCAATACCTACGAGCAGTACTTC. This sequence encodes CASSPRTGRNTYEQYF.

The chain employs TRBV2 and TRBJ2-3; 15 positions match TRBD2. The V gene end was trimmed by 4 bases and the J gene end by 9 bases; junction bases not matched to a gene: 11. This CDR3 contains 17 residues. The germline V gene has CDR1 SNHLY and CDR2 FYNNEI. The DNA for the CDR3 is TGTGCCAGCAGTGGGACTAGCGGGGGGGCCAGGGTGTGGACGCAGTATTTT. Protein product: CASSGTSGGARVWTQYF.

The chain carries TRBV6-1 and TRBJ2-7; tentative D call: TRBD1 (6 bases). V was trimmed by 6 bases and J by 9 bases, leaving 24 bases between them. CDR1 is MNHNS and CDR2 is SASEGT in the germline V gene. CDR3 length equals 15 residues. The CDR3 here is CASSGFTNLGTPQYF. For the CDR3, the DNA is TGTGCCAGCAGCGGCTTCACAAATTTGGGGACACCGCAGTACTTC.